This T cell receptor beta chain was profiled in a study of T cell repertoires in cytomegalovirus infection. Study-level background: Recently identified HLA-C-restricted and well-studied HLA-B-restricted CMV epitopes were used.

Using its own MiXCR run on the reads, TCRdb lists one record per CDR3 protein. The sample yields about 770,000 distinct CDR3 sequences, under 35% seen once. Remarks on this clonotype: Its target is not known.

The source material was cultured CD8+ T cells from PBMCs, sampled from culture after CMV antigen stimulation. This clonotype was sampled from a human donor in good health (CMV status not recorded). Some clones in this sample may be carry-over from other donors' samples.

CDR3 DNA sequence: TGTGCCAGCAGCCTGGGACAGGTTAGAGATAATTCACCCCTCCACTTT. Its protein product is CASSLGQVRDNSPLHF. The V call is TRBV6-5, the J call TRBJ1-6, with 8 bases that match TRBD1. The V segment lost 6 bases and the J segment 5 bases; nucleotides outside the gene matches: 9. The CDR3 covers 16 residues. Per germline, CDR1 MNHEY and CDR2 SVGAGI.